This TCR beta chain was sequenced in a study of cytomegalovirus exposure and HLA in healthy donors. Study results and caveats: The study carried out a later analysis of TCR beta sequences. It associated approximately 15,000 of them with specific HLA alleles at a false discovery rate of 0.05.

The PCR had 60 Vbeta and 13 Jbeta primers. The data were produced by immunoSEQ multiplex PCR, yet TCRdb's version contains in-frame clones alone and is incomplete. The sample carries around 260,000 clones, 80% recorded once. V gave up 0 bases and J gave up 7 bases, with 13 bases separating them. CDR1 MNHEY and CDR2 SVGAGI come from the germline V gene. The CDR3 sequence is 14 residues long. Comment on this clone: Its antigen is currently unknown.

This clonotype was obtained from a girl under 10 years old in good health and CMV-seronegative. This chain joins TRBV6-5 and TRBJ2-7; D possibly corresponds to TRBD2 (6 bases). The sample comprised PBMCs. The CDR3 region has the DNA TGTGCCAGCAGTTACTCACTGGGAGGTGAAGAGCAGTACTTC. It is translated as CASSYSLGGEEQYF.